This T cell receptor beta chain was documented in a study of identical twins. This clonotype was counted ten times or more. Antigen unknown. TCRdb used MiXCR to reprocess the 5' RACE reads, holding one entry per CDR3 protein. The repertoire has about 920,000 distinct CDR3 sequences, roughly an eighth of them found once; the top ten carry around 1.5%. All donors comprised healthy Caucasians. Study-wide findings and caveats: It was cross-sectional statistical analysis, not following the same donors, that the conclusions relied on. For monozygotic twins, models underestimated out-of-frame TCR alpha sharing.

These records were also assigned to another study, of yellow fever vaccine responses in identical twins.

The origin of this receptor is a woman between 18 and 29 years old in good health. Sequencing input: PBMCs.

Written as DNA, the CDR3 is TGTGCCACCGGGGGGGGGATGGATGAGCAGTTCTTC. Residues: CATGGGMDEQFF. This chain links TRBV24-1 with TRBJ2-1; TRBD2 agrees at 7 bases. Germline V lookup: CDR1 KGHDR, CDR2 SFDVKD. Trimming cost V 9 bases and J 8 bases; bases outside gene matches: 6. The CDR3 spans 12 residues.